This T cell receptor beta chain was profiled in a study of OX40 agonist ivuxolimab in advanced cancers. Study-level background: The costimulatory receptor OX40 (CD134) was targeted by ivuxolimab, a fully human IgG2 agonistic monoclonal antibody. Prior anti-PD-1, anti-PD-L1 or anti-CTLA-4 therapy was permitted, and about two fifths of dose-escalation patients had received checkpoint inhibitors. The point of sequencing TCRbeta in the periphery was to test whether ivuxolimab changed TCR sequence diversity and drove clonal T-cell expansion. The paper describes the monotherapy dose-escalation part (N ≈ 52 patients) of the phase I trial of ivuxolimab. Of the approximately 54 dose-escalation patients, hepatocellular carcinoma was present in around 20, melanoma in around 15, renal cell carcinoma in 9 and head and neck cancer in 9. Partial responses occurred in three dose-escalation patients: two with cutaneous melanoma and one with hepatocellular carcinoma. A male proportion of roughly 80% and a mean age of around 60 years, ranging from roughly 23 to 90, were recorded for the dose-escalation cohort. Intravenous ivuxolimab was administered to patients every 2 weeks at six dose levels: 0.01, 0.1, 0.3, 1.5, 3 and 10 mg/kg. The research as a whole found: At doses of 0.1 to 3.0 mg/kg, clonal expansion of both CD4+ and CD8+ T cells in blood was seen between baseline and week 6. Partial responders in the 0.1-3.0 mg/kg groups had among the lowest normalized peripheral clonal expansion, especially among CD8+ T cells. Low levels of normalized T-cell clonal expansion were also seen in some patients who did not respond. After ivuxolimab, more expanded clones were found on average in CD8+ T cells than in CD4+ T cells. The antigen specificity of the peripheral T cells that underwent clonal expansion was not determined.

Genomic DNA was isolated from the sorted cells so that the TCRbeta CDR3 region could be sequenced. The immunoSEQ Assay was used for sequencing of TCRbeta CDR3 regions. The clones in this table, taken by TCRdb from immuneACCESS, are in-frame only. Not every clone is retained; where verified, under half of the shortfall comes from an unresolved V gene, and the cause of the rest is unknown. In all, the sample holds tens of thousands of clones, and more than 80% of those were seen once. The ten largest clonotypes hold roughly 5.1% of the sample. Patients with autoimmune disease history or receiving systemic immunosuppression were excluded from the trial. Peripheral blood for TCR sequencing was collected from all dose cohorts at baseline, on cycle 4 day 1, and on cycle 7 day 1. Samples came from an open-label, multicenter, first-in-human phase I dose-escalation trial of ivuxolimab. The trial enrolled adults with locally advanced or metastatic head and neck squamous cell, hepatocellular, melanoma or renal cell carcinoma. Before TCR sequencing, CD4+ T cells and CD8+ T cells from peripheral blood were sorted into separate populations.

Inclusive of the bounding cysteine and phenylalanine, the CDR3 is 17 residues long. Only CDR3 DNA remains: 51 bases, in frame from the first base. Relative to germline, V is missing 5 bases and J is missing 5 bases, with 13 bases of the junction outside any gene match. Per the germline V gene, ENHRY is the CDR1 and SYGVKD is the CDR2. Worth noting for this clone: What antigen it recognizes has not been identified. Within one base of it there is no much larger clone, and no base qualities were kept.

The material sequenced was CD4+ or CD8+ T cells sorted from blood, taken in a trial of the OX40 agonist ivuxolimab. The source of this sequence is an adult with an advanced solid tumor such as melanoma, head and neck, liver or kidney cancer. The sequence joins TRBV10-3 to TRBJ2-2; 8 central nucleotides agree with TRBD1. The CDR3 protein: CAISRNTGQAGTGELFF. The DNA sequence follows: TGTGCCATCAGTCGCAATACGGGACAGGCCGGGACCGGGGAGCTGTTTTTT.